A single TCR beta chain is shown here with its context. Antigen unknown. Germline is not matched at one junction end, which may reflect a read error. Amplification from RNA transcripts yielded the TCR beta CDR3 regions. RT-PCR with HTBI primers came first, then second-round multiplex PCR. MiXCR, run by TCRdb on the multiplex PCR reads, gives a single entry per CDR3 protein. Of about 550,000 distinct CDR3 sequences in the sample, 35% to 45% are singletons; the top ten hold less than 4.5%. This record belongs to a study of Graves' ophthalmopathy and Graves' hyperthyroidism. Findings of the study overall: Most expanded clonotypes in thyroid above 0.001 frequency also showed up in blood. Discrimination between ophthalmopathy and stable hyperthyroidism by a 13-signature model showed approximately 89% sensitivity and roughly 81% specificity.

Excluded were patients with other autoimmune diseases, uncontrolled infections, pregnancy or lactation. Serum thyroxine and TRAb, along with clinical symptoms, thyroid ultrasound and orbital computed tomography, were what diagnosis relied on. This CDR3 has 16 residues. Per germline, CDR1 MNHNY and CDR2 SVGAGI (reference sequence). The rearrangement uses TRBV6-6 and TRBJ1-2; a possible D gene is TRBD1 (5 bases). Sequenced: peripheral blood or thyroid tissue (not recorded which). The clonotype was recovered from an adult man with Graves' hyperthyroidism. The CDR3 coding sequence is TGTGCCAGCAGTTACTCGATTGACAGCGTATCTTATGGCTACGCCTTC. Encoded protein: CASSYSIDSVSYGYAF.